This entry lists 21 T cell receptor beta chains sequenced from one sample in a study of blood T cell repertoires in COVID-19. Some clones are missing from TCRdb's copy, which holds only in-frame ones; the method was immunoSEQ multiplex PCR. The table has tens of thousands of clones, approximately 80% seen once. The sample taken for sequencing was peripheral blood. These receptors all come from a human donor with active or convalescent COVID-19. The donor label of this sample is uncertain.

This clone was observed a handful of times. The chain recombines TRBV29-1 with TRBJ2-5; a possible D gene is TRBD1 (6 bases). Germline-derived CDR1 and CDR2 are SQVTM and ANQGSEA. CDR3 size: 14 residues. V dropped 3 bases and J dropped 4 bases, with 15 bases sitting between them. CDR3 coding DNA: TGCAGCGTTGACGATCCAGGGGCTACAGAGACCCAGTACTTC. Residues: CSVDDPGATETQYF.

The CDR3 protein is CSASYARGNTEAFF. For the CDR3, the DNA is TGCAGTGCTAGTTACGCCAGGGGGAACACTGAAGCTTTCTTT. The rearrangement uses TRBV20-1 and TRBJ1-1, with a weak D call TRBD1 (6 bases). Germline lookup yields CDR1 DFQATT and CDR2 SNEGSKA (reference sequence). Deletions cut 3 bases from V and 1 base from J, with 12 bases between. CDR3 length: 14 amino acids.

This CDR3 reads CASSLMGREGRGEQFF. Here the CDR3 DNA reads TGTGCCAGCAGCTTAATGGGGCGGGAGGGCCGAGGTGAGCAGTTCTTC. The rearrangement joins TRBV7-3 to TRBJ2-1; 9 bases agree with TRBD2. The CDR3 has 16 amino acids. V was clipped by 1 base and J by 9 bases; unmatched bases: 10. Germline lookup yields CDR1 SGHTA and CDR2 FQGTGA. The full variable domain, its missing parts supplied by reference TRBV7-3 and TRBJ2-1, is GAGVSQTPSNKVTEKGKYVELRCDPISGHTALYWYRQSLGQGPEFLIYFQGTGAADDSGLPNDRFFAVRPEGSVSTLKIQRTERGDSAVYLCASSLMGREGRGEQFFGPGTRLTVL.

J is TRBJ2-5 and V is TRBV6-5, with 8 bases lining up with TRBD2. CDR1 is MNHEY, CDR2 SVGAGI, per germline. The CDR3 runs to 16 residues. J gave up 2 bases and V 0 bases, and 5 bases lay outside the gene matches. The CDR3 region has the DNA TGTGCCAGCAGTTACTCGACGACTAGCGCACAAGAGACCCAGTACTTC. Protein: CASSYSTTSAQETQYF.

The V and J genes are TRBV21-1 and TRBJ2-2; TRBD2 is the table's D call and was not checked against the DNA. TRBV21-1 is flagged as a pseudogene. This CDR3 contains 18 residues. For the CDR3, the DNA is TGTGCCAGCAGCAAAGGATATTTGAGAGGGCGTGCCACCGGGGAGCTGTTTTTT. Translating it yields CASSKGYLRGRATGELFF.

CDR3 DNA: TGCGCCAGCAGCTTGTCTAGCGGGAGGGCTTCCGGGGAGCTGTTTTTT. Amino acid sequence: CASSLSSGRASGELFF. The chain combines TRBV5-1 with TRBJ2-2, with 12 bases that match TRBD2. Germline trimming cut 1 base from V and 6 bases from J; bases unmatched to any gene: 4. There are 16 residues in the CDR3. Germline V lookup: CDR1 SGHRS, CDR2 YFSETQ. Combining the CDR3 with reference TRBV5-1 and TRBJ2-2 gives the whole variable domain KAGVTQTPRYLIKTRGQQVTLSCSPISGHRSVSWYQQTPGQGLQFLFEYFSETQRNKGNFPGRFSGRQFSNSRSEMNVSTLELGDSALYLCASSLSSGRASGELFFGEGSRLTVL.

A few counts support this clone. This chain uses TRBV24-1 with TRBJ1-1; 10 nucleotides agree with TRBD1. J was trimmed by 4 bases and V by 7 bases; bases with no gene match: 5. The CDR3 has 14 amino acids. The germline gives CDR1 KGHDR, CDR2 SFDVKD. The chain's CDR3 is CATSSTGGGTEAFF. DNA of the CDR3: TGTGCCACCAGCTCGACAGGGGGCGGCACTGAAGCTTTCTTT.

The gene calls are TRBV15 and TRBJ1-5; perhaps TRBD1 as D (5 bases). Germline V gene lookup returns CDR1 LNHNV and CDR2 YYDKDF (reference sequence). The V end lost 0 bases, the J end lost 4 bases, and 13 bases lay between the germline ends. The CDR3 has 16 residues. The CDR3 is CATSRERGGRNQPQHF. CDR3 DNA: TGTGCCACCAGCAGAGAGCGGGGCGGCAGGAATCAGCCCCAGCATTTT. The variable domain in full, with the rest retrieved from reference TRBV15 and TRBJ1-5, is DAMVIQNPRYQVTQFGKPVTLSCSQTLNHNVMYWYQQKSSQAPKLLFHYYDKDFNNEADTPDNFQSRRPNTSFCFLDIRSPGLGDTAMYLCATSRERGGRNQPQHFGDGTRLSIL.

This clone has just a few counts. The CDR3 protein is CASSEVHAEQPQHF. The CDR3 bases are TGTGCCAGCAGTGAGGTGCACGCCGAGCAGCCCCAGCATTTT. J is TRBJ1-5 and V is TRBV2; no firm D call. This CDR3 has 14 amino acids. Trimming removed 3 bases from V and 7 bases from J, with 13 bases in between. In germline, CDR1 is SNHLY, CDR2 FYNNEI.

This chain links TRBV6-5 with TRBJ2-7, with D perhaps TRBD2 (5 bases). The V gene lost 7 bases and the J gene lost 1 base, with 14 bases spanning the gap. This CDR3 region has 14 residues. Germline-derived CDR1 and CDR2 are MNHEY and SVGAGI. CDR3 loop: CASTLRAVSYEQYF. The CDR3 nucleotides read TGTGCCAGCACCCTGAGGGCAGTTTCCTACGAGCAGTACTTC.

This rearrangement joins TRBV4-2 to TRBJ1-3; no clear D gene. The germline V gene encodes CDR1 LGHNA and CDR2 YNFKEQ. V lost 0 bases, J lost 0 bases, and 6 bases lay in between. The CDR3 has 15 amino acids. The CDR3 reads CASSQETVSGNTIYF. The CDR3 DNA reads as TGTGCCAGCAGCCAAGAAACGGTCTCTGGAAACACCATATATTTT.

The V gene is TRBV18, the J gene TRBJ2-2; 7 bases fit TRBD2. CDR3 length equals 17 residues. Trimming removed 3 bases from V and 5 bases from J; junction bases left unmatched: 12. Germline CDR1 is KGHSH and CDR2 is LQKENI. The CDR3 is CASSPNFAGEGTGELFF. The CDR3 nucleotides are TGTGCCAGCTCACCTAACTTCGCGGGAGAGGGTACCGGGGAGCTGTTTTTT.

This clone was seen a few times. CDR3 sequence (DNA): TGTGCCTGGACTCACAGCGGAGTTGGGGAGCAGTACTTC. This codes for CAWTHSGVGEQYF. The chain carries TRBV30 and TRBJ2-7, with D possibly matching TRBD2 (5 bases). The CDR3 is made up of 13 amino acids. The germline V gene has CDR1 GTSNPN and CDR2 SVGIG (reference sequence). V lost 4 bases, J lost 7 bases, and 17 bases lay in between.

The chain is built from TRBV2 and TRBJ2-3, with D unresolved. The germline CDR1 and CDR2 sequences are SNHLY and FYNNEI. V was cut by 4 bases and J by 6 bases, with 14 bases left in between. The CDR3 is made up of 14 amino acids. The CDR3 spells CASSGQPIRDTQYF. DNA for the CDR3: TGTGCCAGCAGTGGACAACCGATCCGGGATACGCAGTATTTT.

There are a few counts of this clone. The V and J genes are TRBV5-6 and TRBJ1-6, with TRBD1 as a possible D gene (6 bases). The CDR3 consists of 16 residues. CDR1 is SGHDT and CDR2 is YYEEEE in the germline V gene. With 3 bases removed from V and 5 bases from J, the gap between germline ends came to 15 bases. CDR3 nucleotide sequence: TGTGCCAGCAGCTCACCAAGGGACAAAGATAATTCACCCCTCCACTTT. Translation: CASSSPRDKDNSPLHF.

This chain uses TRBV9 with TRBJ2-3; D is perhaps TRBD2 (5 bases). The CDR3 is 15 amino acids. V was trimmed by 0 bases and J by 0 bases, leaving 8 bases between them. CDR1 and CDR2 from the germline V gene are SGDLS and YYNGEE. CDR3 in DNA: TGTGCCAGCAGCGTAGCAGCGGTTAGCACAGATACGCAGTATTTT. The encoded protein is CASSVAAVSTDTQYF.

The chain recombines TRBV9 with TRBJ2-4; 12 positions agree with TRBD1. Per the germline V gene, CDR1 is SGDLS and CDR2 is YYNGEE. The CDR3 consists of 17 residues. The V and J ends lost 0 bases and 4 bases, in that order; junction bases with no gene match: 5. CDR3 nucleotides: TGTGCCAGCAGCGTAGTGGGACAGGGGGCCCTAAAAAACATTCAGTACTTC. Translated, it gives CASSVVGQGALKNIQYF.

The sample holds one count of this clone. The chain joins TRBV9 to TRBJ1-3, with D tentatively TRBD1 (5 bases). Looked up from germline, CDR1 is SGDLS and CDR2 is YYNGEE. The length of the CDR3 is 14 residues. V shed 5 bases and J shed 2 bases, with 11 bases lying between them. This CDR3 is CASSKQATGNTIYF. CDR3 in DNA: TGTGCCAGCAGTAAACAGGCTACTGGAAACACCATATATTTT.

Details on this clone: This sample also contains other DNA sequences that code for the same CDR3. The chain employs TRBV5-1 and TRBJ2-5; D is ambiguous. The V gene lost 2 bases and the J gene lost 5 bases, with 4 bases spanning the gap. In germline, CDR1 is SGHRS, CDR2 YFSETQ. This CDR3 is built from 11 residues. CDR3 sequence reads: CASSLRETQYF. CDR3 nucleotides: TGCGCCAGCAGCTTACGGGAGACCCAGTACTTC.

The chain has TRBV5-6 and TRBJ2-3; 8 positions agree with TRBD2. The CDR3 runs 16 residues. V dropped 10 bases and J dropped 6; count of bases not matched to a gene: 19. Looked up from germline, CDR1 is SGHDT and CDR2 is YYEEEE. The CDR3 sequence: CACQAASGSMSDTQYF. CDR3 nucleotides: TGTGCCTGCCAGGCGGCGAGCGGGAGTATGTCGGATACGCAGTATTTT.

This clone was observed a single time. CDR3 in amino acids: CASYRNSPYEQYF. The CDR3 DNA sequence: TGTGCCAGTTATAGAAACAGCCCCTACGAGCAGTACTTC. The gene calls are TRBV6-5 and TRBJ2-7; D unresolved. V shed 9 bases and J shed 2 bases, with 14 bases lying between them. CDR3 length equals 13 residues. Germline V gene data show CDR1 as MNHEY and CDR2 as SVGAGI.